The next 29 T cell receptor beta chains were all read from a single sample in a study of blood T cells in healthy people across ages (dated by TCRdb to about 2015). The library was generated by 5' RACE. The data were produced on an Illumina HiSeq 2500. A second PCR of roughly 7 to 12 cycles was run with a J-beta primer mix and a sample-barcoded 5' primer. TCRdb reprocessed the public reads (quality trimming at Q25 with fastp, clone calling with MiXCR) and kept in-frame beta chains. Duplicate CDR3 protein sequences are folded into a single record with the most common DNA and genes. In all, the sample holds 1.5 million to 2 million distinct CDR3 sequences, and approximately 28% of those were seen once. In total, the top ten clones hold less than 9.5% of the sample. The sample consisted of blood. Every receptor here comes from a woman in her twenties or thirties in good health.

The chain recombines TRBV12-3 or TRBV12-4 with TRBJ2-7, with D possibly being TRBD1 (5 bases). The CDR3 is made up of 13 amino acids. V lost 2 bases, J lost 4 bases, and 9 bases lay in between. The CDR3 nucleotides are TGTGCCAGCAGTTTACGGACATATTACGAGCAGTACTTC. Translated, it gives CASSLRTYYEQYF.

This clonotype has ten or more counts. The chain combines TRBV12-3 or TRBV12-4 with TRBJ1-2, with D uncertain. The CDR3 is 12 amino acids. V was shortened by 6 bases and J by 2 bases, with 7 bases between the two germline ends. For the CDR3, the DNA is TGTGCCAGCAGCCCTCGCAACTATGGCTACACCTTC. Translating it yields CASSPRNYGYTF.

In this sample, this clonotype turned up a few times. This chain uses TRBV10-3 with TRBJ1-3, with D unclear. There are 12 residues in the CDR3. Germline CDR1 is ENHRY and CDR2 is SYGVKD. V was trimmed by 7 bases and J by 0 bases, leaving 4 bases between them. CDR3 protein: CAITDSGNTIYF. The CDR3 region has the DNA TGTGCCATCACCGACTCTGGAAACACCATATATTTT.

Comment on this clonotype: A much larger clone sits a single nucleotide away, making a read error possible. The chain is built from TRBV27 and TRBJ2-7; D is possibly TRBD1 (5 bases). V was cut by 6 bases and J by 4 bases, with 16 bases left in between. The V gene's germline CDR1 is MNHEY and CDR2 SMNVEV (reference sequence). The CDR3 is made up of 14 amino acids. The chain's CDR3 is CASRFTGQDYEQYF. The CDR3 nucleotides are TGTGCCAGCAGGTTCACAGGACAAGATTACGAGCAGTACTTC.

CDR3 bases: TGTGCCAGCAGCTTAGGTGGCGATGGCTATCCCTACGAGCAGTACTTC. It translates to CASSLGGDGYPYEQYF. V gene TRBV7-2 combines with J gene TRBJ2-7; no clear D. V was pared by 1 base and J by 2 bases, with 15 bases between. CDR1 and CDR2 (germline): SGHTA, FQGNSA. The CDR3 is 16 residues long.

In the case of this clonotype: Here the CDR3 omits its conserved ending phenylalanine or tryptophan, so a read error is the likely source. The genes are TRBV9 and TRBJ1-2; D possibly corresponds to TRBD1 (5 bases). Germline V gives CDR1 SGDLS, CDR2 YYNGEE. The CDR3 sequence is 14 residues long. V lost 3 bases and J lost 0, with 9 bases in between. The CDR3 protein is CASSGQMTNYGYTI. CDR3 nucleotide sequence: TGTGCCAGCAGCGGACAGATGACTAACTATGGCTACACCATC.

DNA of the CDR3: TGCAGCGTTGAGAGAGCCGGGACAACCAACTATGGCTACACCTTC. This gives the protein CSVERAGTTNYGYTF. The chain employs TRBV29-1 and TRBJ1-2; TRBD1 is a possible D gene (6 bases). Deletions cut 3 bases from V and 2 bases from J, with 16 bases between. Germline V gene data show CDR1 as SQVTM and CDR2 as ANQGSEA. CDR3 length equals 15 residues.

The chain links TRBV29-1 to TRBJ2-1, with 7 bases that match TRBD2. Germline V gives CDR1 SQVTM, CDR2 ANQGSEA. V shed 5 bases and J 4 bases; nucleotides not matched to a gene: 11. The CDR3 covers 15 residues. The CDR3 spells CSVHLAEKNYNEQFF. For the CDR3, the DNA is TGCAGCGTTCACCTAGCGGAGAAAAATTACAATGAGCAGTTCTTC.

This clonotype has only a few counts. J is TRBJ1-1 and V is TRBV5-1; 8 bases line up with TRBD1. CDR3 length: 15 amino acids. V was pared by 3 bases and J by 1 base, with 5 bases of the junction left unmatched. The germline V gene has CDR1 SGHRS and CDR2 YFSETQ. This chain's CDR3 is CASSSVRGRNTEAFF. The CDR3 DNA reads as TGCGCCAGCAGCTCGGTCAGGGGGCGGAACACTGAAGCTTTCTTT. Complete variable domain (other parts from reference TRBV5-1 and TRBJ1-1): KAGVTQTPRYLIKTRGQQVTLSCSPISGHRSVSWYQQTPGQGLQFLFEYFSETQRNKGNFPGRFSGRQFSNSRSEMNVSTLELGDSALYLCASSSVRGRNTEAFFGQGTRLTVV.

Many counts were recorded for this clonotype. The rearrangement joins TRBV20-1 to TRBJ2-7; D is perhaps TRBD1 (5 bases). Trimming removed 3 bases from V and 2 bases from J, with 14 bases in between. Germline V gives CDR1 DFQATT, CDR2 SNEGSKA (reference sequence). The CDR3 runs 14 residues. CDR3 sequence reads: CSASKASGPYEQYF. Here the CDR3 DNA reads TGCAGTGCTAGCAAGGCCTCAGGGCCCTACGAGCAGTACTTC.

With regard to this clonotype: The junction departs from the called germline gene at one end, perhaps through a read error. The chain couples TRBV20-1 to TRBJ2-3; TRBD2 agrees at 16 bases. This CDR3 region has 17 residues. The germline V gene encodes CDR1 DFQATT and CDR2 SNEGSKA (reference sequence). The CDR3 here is CSALPGLAGGPTDAQYF. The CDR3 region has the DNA TGCAGTGCCCTCCCGGGACTAGCGGGAGGGCCCACAGATGCGCAGTATTTT.

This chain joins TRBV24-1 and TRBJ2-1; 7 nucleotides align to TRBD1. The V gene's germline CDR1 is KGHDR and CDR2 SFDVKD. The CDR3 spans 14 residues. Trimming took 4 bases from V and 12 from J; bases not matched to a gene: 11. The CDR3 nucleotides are TGTGCCACCAGTGACGGACAGGTTAGGTCTGGGCAGTTCTTC. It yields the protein CATSDGQVRSGQFF.

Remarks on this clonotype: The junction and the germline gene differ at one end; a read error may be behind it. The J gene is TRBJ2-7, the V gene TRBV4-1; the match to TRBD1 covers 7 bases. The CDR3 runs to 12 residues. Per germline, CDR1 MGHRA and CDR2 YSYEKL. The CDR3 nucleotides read TGCACCAGCAACCCAGGGGGAAACGAGCAGTACTTC. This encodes CTSNPGGNEQYF.

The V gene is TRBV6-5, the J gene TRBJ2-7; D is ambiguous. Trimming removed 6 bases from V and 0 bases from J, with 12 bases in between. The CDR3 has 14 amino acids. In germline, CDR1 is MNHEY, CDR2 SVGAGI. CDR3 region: CASSGRSSSYEQYF. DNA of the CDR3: TGTGCCAGCAGCGGCCGGTCGAGCTCCTACGAGCAGTACTTC.

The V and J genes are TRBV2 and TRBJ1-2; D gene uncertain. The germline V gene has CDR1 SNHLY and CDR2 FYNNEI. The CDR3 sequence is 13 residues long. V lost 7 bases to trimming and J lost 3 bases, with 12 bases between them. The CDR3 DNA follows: TGTGCCAGCAATACTGACACCTACTATGGCTACACCTTC. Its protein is CASNTDTYYGYTF.

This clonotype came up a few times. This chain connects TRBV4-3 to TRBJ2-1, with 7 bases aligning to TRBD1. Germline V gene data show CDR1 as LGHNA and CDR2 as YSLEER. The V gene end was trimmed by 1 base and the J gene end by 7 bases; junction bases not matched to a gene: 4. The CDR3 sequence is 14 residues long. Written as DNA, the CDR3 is TGCGCCAGCAGCCAAGCAGACAGGGCGAATGAGCAGTTCTTC. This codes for CASSQADRANEQFF.

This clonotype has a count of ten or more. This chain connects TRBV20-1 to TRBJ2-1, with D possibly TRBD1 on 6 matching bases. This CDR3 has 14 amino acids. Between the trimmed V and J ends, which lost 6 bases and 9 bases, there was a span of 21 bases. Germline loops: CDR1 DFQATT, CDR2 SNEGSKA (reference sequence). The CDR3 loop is CSAVTGTRLSEQFF. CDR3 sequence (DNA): TGCAGTGCCGTTACCGGGACACGCTTGAGTGAGCAGTTCTTC.

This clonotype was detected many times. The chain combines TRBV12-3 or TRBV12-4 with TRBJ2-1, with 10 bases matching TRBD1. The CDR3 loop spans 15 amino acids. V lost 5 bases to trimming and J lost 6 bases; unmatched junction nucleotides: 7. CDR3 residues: CASSKPGQGFNEQFF. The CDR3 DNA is TGTGCCAGCAGTAAACCGGGACAGGGGTTCAATGAGCAGTTCTTC.

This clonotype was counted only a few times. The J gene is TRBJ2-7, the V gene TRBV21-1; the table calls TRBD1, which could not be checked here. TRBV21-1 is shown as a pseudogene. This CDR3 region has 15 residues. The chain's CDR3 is CASSKRTVKTYEQYF. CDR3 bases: TGTGCCAGCAGCAAGCGGACAGTCAAGACCTACGAGCAGTACTTC.

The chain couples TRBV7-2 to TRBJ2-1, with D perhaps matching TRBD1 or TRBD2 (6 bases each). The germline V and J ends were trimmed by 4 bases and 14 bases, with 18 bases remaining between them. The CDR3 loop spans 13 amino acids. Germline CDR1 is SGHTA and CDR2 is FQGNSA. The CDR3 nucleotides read TGTGCCAGCAGCTACCGGGGGCGGGAAGTGGAGTTCTTC. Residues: CASSYRGREVEFF.

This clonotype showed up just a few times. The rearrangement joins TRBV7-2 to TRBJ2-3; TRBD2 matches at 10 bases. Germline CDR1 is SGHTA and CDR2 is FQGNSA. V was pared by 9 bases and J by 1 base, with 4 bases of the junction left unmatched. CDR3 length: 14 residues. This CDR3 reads CARESGGGTDTQYF. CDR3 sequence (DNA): TGTGCCAGAGAAAGCGGGGGGGGCACAGATACGCAGTATTTT. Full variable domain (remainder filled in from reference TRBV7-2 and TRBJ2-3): GAGVSQSPSNKVTEKGKDVELRCDPISGHTALYWYRQSLGQGLEFLIYFQGNSAPDKSGLPSDRFSAERTGGSVSTLTIQRTQQEDSAVYLCARESGGGTDTQYFGPGTRLTVL.

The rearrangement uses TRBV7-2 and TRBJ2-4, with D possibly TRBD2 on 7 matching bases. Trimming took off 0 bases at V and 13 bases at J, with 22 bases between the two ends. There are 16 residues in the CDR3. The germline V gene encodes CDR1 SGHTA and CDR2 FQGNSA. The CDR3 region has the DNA TGTGCCAGCAGCTTAGCTGGGACTTATAGGGGGGGAGAGCAGTACTTC. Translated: CASSLAGTYRGGEQYF.

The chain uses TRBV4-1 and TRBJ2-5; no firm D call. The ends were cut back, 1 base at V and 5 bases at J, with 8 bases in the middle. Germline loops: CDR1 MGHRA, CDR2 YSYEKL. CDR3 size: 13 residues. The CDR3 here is CASSQGVTETQYF. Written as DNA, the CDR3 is TGCGCCAGCAGCCAAGGAGTCACGGAGACCCAGTACTTC.

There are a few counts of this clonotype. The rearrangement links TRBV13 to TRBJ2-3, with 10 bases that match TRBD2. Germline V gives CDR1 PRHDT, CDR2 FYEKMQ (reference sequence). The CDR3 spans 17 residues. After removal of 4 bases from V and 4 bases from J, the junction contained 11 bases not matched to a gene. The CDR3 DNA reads TGTGCCAGCAGCTCCGGCCTGAAGCGGGGGGGTCCAGATACGCAGTATTTT. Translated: CASSSGLKRGGPDTQYF.

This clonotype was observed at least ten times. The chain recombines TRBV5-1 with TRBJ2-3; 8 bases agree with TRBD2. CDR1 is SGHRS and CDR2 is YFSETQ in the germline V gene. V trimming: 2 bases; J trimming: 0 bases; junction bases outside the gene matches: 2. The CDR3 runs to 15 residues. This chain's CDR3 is CASSFTSGSTDTQYF. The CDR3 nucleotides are TGCGCCAGCAGCTTCACTAGCGGAAGCACAGATACGCAGTATTTT.

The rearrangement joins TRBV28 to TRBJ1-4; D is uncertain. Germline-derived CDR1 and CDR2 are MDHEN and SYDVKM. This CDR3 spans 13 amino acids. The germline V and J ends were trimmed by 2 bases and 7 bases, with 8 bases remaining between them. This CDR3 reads CASSLGRTEKLFF. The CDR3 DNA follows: TGTGCCAGCAGTTTAGGAAGGACTGAAAAACTGTTTTTT.

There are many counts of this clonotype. DNA for the CDR3: TGTGCCAGCAGCCGGACAGGGGGGTACAATGAGCAGTTCTTC. Translated: CASSRTGGYNEQFF. This sequence joins TRBV6-2 or TRBV6-3 and TRBJ2-1; 10 bases line up with TRBD1. Germline lookup yields CDR1 MNHEY and CDR2 SVGEGT. CDR3 length equals 14 residues. V shed 6 bases and J 4 bases; nucleotides not matched to a gene: 3.

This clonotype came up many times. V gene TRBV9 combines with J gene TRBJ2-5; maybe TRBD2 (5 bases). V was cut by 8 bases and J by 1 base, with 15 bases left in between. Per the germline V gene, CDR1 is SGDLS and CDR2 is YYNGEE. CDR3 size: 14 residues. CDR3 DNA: TGTGCCAGTGGGAGCGGACGTATCCAAGAGACCCAGTACTTC. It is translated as CASGSGRIQETQYF.

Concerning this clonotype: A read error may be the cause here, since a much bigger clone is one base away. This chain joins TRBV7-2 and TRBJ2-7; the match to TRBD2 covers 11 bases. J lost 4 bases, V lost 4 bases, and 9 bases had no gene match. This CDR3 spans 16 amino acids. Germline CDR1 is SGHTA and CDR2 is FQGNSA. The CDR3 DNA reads TGTACCAGCAGCTCAACTCGGACTAGCGGGTTATACGAGCAGTACTTC. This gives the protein CTSSSTRTSGLYEQYF.